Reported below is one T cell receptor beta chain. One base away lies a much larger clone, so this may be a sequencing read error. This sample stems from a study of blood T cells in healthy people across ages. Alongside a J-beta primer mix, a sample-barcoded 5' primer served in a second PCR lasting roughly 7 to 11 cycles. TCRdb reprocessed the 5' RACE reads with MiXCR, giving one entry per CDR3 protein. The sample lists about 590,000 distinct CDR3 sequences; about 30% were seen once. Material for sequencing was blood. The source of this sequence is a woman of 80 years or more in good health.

The CDR3 here is CASSFDREGRYF. In DNA, the CDR3 is TGCGCCAGCAGCTTCGACAGGGAGGGGCGGTACTTC. The V call is TRBV5-1, the J call TRBJ2-5; D may be TRBD1 or TRBD2 (7 bases each). CDR1 is SGHRS and CDR2 is YFSETQ in the germline V gene. V shed 2 bases and J shed 13 bases, with 15 bases lying between them. CDR3 length: 12 amino acids.